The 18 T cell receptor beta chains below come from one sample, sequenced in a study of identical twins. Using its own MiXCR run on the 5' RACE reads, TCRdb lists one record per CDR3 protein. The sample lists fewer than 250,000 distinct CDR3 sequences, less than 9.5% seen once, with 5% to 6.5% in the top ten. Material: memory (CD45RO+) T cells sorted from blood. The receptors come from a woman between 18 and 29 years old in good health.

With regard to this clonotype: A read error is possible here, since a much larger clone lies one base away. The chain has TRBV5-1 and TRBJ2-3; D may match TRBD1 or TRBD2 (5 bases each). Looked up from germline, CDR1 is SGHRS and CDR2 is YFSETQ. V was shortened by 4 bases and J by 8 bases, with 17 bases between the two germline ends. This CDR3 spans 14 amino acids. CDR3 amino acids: CASSEKGPEGTQYF. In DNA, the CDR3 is TGCGCCAGCAGCGAAAAGGGGCCTGAGGGTACGCAGTATTTT.

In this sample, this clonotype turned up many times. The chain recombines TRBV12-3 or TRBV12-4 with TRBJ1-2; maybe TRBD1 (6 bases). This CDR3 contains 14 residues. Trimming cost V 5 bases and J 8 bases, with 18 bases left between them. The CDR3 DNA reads TGTGCCAGCAGTCCACAGGGTAACTATGTGGGCTACACCTTC. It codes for CASSPQGNYVGYTF.

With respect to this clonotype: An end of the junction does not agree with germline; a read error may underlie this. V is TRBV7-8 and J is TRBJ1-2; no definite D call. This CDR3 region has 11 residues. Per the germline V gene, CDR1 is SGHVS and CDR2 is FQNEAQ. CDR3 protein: CASSSKFKKVF. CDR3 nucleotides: TGTGCCAGCAGCTCGAAATTCAAAAAGGTCTTC.

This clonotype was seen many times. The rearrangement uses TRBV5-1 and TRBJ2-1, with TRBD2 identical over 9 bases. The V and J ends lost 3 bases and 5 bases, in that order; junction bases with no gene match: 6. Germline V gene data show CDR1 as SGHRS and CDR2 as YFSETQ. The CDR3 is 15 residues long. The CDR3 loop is CASSSGTSRNNEQFF. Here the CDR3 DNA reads TGCGCCAGCAGCTCCGGGACTAGCCGGAACAATGAGCAGTTCTTC.

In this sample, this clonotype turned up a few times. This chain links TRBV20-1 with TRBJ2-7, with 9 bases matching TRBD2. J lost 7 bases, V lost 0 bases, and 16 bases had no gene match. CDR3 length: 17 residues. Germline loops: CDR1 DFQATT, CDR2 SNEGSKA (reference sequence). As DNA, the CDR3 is TGCAGTGCTAGAGATCCAGGTAGCGGGAGTCTGGTAGAAGAGCAGTACTTC. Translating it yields CSARDPGSGSLVEEQYF.

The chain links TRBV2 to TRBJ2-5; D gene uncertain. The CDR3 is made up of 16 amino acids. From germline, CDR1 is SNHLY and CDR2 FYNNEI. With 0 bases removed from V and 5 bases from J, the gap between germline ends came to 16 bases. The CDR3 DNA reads TGTGCCAGCAGTGAAGCGCTCTACCCCCCTAGGGAGACCCAGTACTTC. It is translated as CASSEALYPPRETQYF.

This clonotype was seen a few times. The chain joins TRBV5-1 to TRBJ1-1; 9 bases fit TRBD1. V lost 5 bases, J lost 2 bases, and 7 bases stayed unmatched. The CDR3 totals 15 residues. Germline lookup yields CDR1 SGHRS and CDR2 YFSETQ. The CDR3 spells CASRLQGAGNTEAFF. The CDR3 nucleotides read TGCGCCAGCAGATTACAGGGGGCAGGTAACACTGAAGCTTTCTTT.

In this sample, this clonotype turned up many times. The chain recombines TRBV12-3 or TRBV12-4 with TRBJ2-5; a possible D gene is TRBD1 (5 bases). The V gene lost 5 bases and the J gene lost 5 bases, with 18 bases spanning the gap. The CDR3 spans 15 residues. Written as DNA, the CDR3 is TGTGCCAGCAGTCCCGGGCAGGGTATGATGGAGACCCAGTACTTC. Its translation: CASSPGQGMMETQYF.

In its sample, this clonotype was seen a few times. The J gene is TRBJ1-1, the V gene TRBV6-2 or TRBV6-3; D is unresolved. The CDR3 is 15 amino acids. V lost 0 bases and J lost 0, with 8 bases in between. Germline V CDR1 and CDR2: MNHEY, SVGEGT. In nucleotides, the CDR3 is TGTGCCAGCAGTTACTCCCAGAAGATGAACACTGAAGCTTTCTTT. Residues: CASSYSQKMNTEAFF.

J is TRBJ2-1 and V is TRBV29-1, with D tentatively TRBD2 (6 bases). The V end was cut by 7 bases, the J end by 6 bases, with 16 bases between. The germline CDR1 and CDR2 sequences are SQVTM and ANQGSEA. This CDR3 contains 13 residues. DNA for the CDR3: TGCAGCGCTGGGGGGACGGGACCCAATGAGCAGTTCTTC. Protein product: CSAGGTGPNEQFF.

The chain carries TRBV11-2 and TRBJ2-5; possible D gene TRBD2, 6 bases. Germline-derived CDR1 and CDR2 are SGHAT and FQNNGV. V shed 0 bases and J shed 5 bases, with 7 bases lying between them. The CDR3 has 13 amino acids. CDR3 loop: CASSLDREETQYF. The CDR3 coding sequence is TGTGCCAGCAGCTTAGACCGGGAGGAGACCCAGTACTTC.

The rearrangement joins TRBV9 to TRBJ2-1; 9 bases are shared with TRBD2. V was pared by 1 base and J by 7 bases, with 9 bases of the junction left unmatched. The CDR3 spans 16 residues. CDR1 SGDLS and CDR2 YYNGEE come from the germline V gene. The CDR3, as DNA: TGTGCCAGCAGCGTACGTACCGGGACTAGCTATAATGAGCAGTTCTTC. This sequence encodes CASSVRTGTSYNEQFF.

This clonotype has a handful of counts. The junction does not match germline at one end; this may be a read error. The CDR3 DNA sequence: TGCGCCAGCAGGTTGGGGGACAGCTTAATCAACTATGGCTACACCTTC. As protein: CASRLGDSLINYGYTF. This rearrangement joins TRBV5-1 to TRBJ1-2; 7 nucleotides match TRBD1. CDR3 length: 16 residues. Germline V CDR1 and CDR2: SGHRS, YFSETQ.

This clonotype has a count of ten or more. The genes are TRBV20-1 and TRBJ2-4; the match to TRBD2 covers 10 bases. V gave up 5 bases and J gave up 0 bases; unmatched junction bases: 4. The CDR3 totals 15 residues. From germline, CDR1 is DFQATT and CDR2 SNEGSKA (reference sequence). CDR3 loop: CSAQRLAGAKNIQYF. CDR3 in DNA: TGCAGTGCTCAAAGACTAGCGGGAGCCAAAAACATTCAGTACTTC.

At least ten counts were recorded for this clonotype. CDR3 DNA sequence: TGCAGTGCTGGGACAGGGGCCACAGATACGCAGTATTTT. This sequence encodes CSAGTGATDTQYF. The rearrangement links TRBV20-1 to TRBJ2-3, with 10 positions matching TRBD1. Germline CDR1 DFQATT, CDR2 SNEGSKA (reference sequence). The V gene end was trimmed by 5 bases and the J gene end by 2 bases; junction bases not matched to a gene: 1. The CDR3 sequence is 13 residues long.

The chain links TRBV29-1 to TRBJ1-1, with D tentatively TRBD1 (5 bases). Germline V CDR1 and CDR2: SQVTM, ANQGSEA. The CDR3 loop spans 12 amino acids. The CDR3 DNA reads TGCAGGGGGGGGAACCCGAACACTGAAGCTTTCTTT. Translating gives CRGGNPNTEAFF. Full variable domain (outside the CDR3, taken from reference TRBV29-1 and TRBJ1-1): SAVISQKPSRDICQRGTSLTIQCQVDSQVTMMFWYRQQPGQSLTLIATANQGSEATYESGFVIDKFPISRPNLTFSTLTVSNMSPEDSSIYLCRGGNPNTEAFFGQGTRLTVV.

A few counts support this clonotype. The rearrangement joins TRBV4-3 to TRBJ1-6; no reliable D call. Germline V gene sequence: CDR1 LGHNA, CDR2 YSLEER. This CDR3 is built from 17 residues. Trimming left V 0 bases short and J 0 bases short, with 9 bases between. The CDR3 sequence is CASSQDAVSSYNSPLHF. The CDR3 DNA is TGCGCCAGCAGCCAAGATGCCGTGAGCTCCTATAATTCACCCCTCCACTTT.

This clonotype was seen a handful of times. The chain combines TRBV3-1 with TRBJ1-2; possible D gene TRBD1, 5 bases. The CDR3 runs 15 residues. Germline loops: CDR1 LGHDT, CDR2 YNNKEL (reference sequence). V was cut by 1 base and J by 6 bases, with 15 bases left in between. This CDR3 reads CASSQAGSVRNGYTF. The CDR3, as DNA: TGTGCCAGCAGCCAAGCAGGGAGTGTAAGAAATGGCTACACCTTC.